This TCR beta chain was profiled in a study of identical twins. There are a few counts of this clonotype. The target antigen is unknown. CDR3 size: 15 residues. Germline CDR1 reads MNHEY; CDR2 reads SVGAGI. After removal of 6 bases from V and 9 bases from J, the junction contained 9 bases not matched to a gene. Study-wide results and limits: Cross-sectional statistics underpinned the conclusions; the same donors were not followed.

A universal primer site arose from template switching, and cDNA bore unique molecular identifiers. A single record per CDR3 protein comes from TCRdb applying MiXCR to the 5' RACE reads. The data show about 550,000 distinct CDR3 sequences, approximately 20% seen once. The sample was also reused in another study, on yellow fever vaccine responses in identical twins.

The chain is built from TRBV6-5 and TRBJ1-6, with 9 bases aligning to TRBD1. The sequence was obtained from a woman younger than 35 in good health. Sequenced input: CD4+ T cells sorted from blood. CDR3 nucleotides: TGTGCCAGCAGATATGGACAGGGGAAGGGTTCACCCCTCCACTTT. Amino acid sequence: CASRYGQGKGSPLHF.